Below are 17 T cell receptor beta chains sequenced from a single sample in a study of blood T cells in healthy people across ages. With a J-beta primer mix and a sample-barcoded 5' primer, a second PCR ran about 7 to 12 cycles. TCRdb redid the calling of the 5' RACE reads with MiXCR, one entry per CDR3 protein. Of over 1.5 million distinct CDR3 sequences in the sample, around half were seen once. The specimen sequenced was blood. These TCRs come from a woman in her thirties or forties in good health.

This clonotype showed up just a few times. The chain recombines TRBV18 with TRBJ2-3; D is unresolved. This CDR3 has 13 amino acids. Germline-derived CDR1 and CDR2 are KGHSH and LQKENI. V was shortened by 1 base and J by 4 bases, with 6 bases between the two germline ends. The CDR3: CASSPLLADTQYF. The CDR3 DNA is TGTGCCAGCTCACCACTTCTTGCAGATACGCAGTATTTT.

J is TRBJ1-1 and V is TRBV6-5, with 8 bases matching TRBD1. This CDR3 has 14 amino acids. CDR1 is MNHEY and CDR2 is SVGAGI in the germline V gene. Unmatched junction bases numbered 7, after V lost 6 bases and J lost 4 bases. The CDR3 coding sequence is TGTGCCAGCAGGGAGGGACAGGAGGTCACTGAAGCTTTCTTT. Protein sequence: CASREGQEVTEAFF.

The chain couples TRBV24-1 to TRBJ1-2; 8 positions match TRBD1. CDR3 length: 18 amino acids. Germline CDR1 reads KGHDR; CDR2 reads SFDVKD. V shed 3 bases, J shed 7 bases, and the junction held 18 bases outside the gene matches. CDR3 in amino acids: CATSDHGQGKKRWSGYTF. The CDR3 DNA reads TGTGCCACCAGTGATCATGGACAGGGAAAAAAACGATGGAGTGGCTACACCTTC.

The rearrangement joins TRBV7-9 to TRBJ2-3; weak D call: TRBD2 (6 bases). Between the trimmed V and J ends, which lost 7 bases and 2 bases, there was a span of 19 bases. CDR1 SEHNR and CDR2 FQNEAQ come from the germline V gene (reference sequence). The CDR3 totals 16 residues. CDR3 in amino acids: CASNPETGEDTDTQYF. Here the CDR3 DNA reads TGTGCCAGCAATCCTGAAACGGGAGAGGACACAGATACGCAGTATTTT.

The chain combines TRBV6-5 with TRBJ1-2; no firm D call. V shed 2 bases and J shed 4 bases, with 17 bases lying between them. The CDR3 loop spans 16 amino acids. CDR1 is MNHEY and CDR2 is SVGAGI in the germline V gene. CDR3 sequence: CASSYTKTTGVYGYTF. CDR3 bases: TGTGCCAGCAGTTACACTAAAACAACCGGAGTCTATGGCTACACCTTC.

There are many counts of this clonotype. This chain joins TRBV11-1 and TRBJ2-5, with 9 positions matching TRBD2. CDR3 size: 13 residues. Germline V gives CDR1 SGHAT, CDR2 FQDESV (reference sequence). V lost 6 bases and J lost 4; bases outside the gene matches: 3. The CDR3 nucleotides read TGTGCCAGCAGTCAGACTAGCGGAGAGACCCAGTACTTC. Translation: CASSQTSGETQYF. The whole variable domain, remainder taken from reference TRBV11-1 and TRBJ2-5, is EAEVAQSPRYKITEKSQAVAFWCDPISGHATLYWYRQILGQGPELLVQFQDESVVDDSQLPKDRFSAERLKGVDSTLKIQPAELGDSAMYLCASSQTSGETQYFGPGTRLLVL.

About this clonotype: With a much larger clone just one base away, this may be a read error. The chain employs TRBV28 and TRBJ2-5; the D gene could be TRBD1 or TRBD2 (6 bases each). The CDR3 runs to 16 residues. CDR1 is MDHEN and CDR2 is SYDVKM in the germline V gene. The V end was cut by 5 bases, the J end by 4 bases, with 20 bases between. CDR3 in DNA: TGTGCCAGCAGTCCTAGGACCGACGGGGGCCGAGAGACCCAGTACTTC. Its protein product is CASSPRTDGGRETQYF. The full variable domain, its missing parts supplied by reference TRBV28 and TRBJ2-5, is DVKVTQSSRYLVKRTGEKVFLECVQDMDHENMFWYRQDPGLGLRLIYFSYDVKMKEKGDIPEGYSVSREKKERFSLILESASTNQTSMYLCASSPRTDGGRETQYFGPGTRLLVL.

In its sample, this clonotype was seen many times. V gene TRBV6-5 combines with J gene TRBJ1-6; D unclear. Between the trimmed V and J ends, which lost 8 bases and 10 bases, there was a span of 12 bases. This CDR3 has 12 residues. Germline V CDR1 and CDR2: MNHEY, SVGAGI. The CDR3: CASLGVGSPLHF. The CDR3 DNA sequence: TGTGCCAGCCTTGGGGTGGGCTCACCCCTCCACTTT.

This clonotype came up a few times. The rearrangement links TRBV5-1 to TRBJ2-3; 9 nucleotides align to TRBD1. With V trimmed by 1 base and J by 2 bases, 5 bases remained unmatched. The CDR3 length is 16 residues. Looked up from germline, CDR1 is SGHRS and CDR2 is YFSETQ. The CDR3 is CASSLTGTGNTDTQYF. In DNA form, the CDR3 reads TGCGCCAGCAGCTTGACCGGGACAGGGAACACAGATACGCAGTATTTT.

V and J are TRBV11-2 and TRBJ2-5; tentatively, D is TRBD2 (6 bases). There are 16 residues in the CDR3. Germline CDR1 reads SGHAT; CDR2 reads FQNNGV. Trimming stripped 0 bases from V and 1 base from J, with 12 bases between. The CDR3 bases are TGTGCCAGCAGCTTAGAGGGGGGACTGATCCAAGAGACCCAGTACTTC. It codes for CASSLEGGLIQETQYF.

This chain uses TRBV28 with TRBJ1-5, with 7 positions matching TRBD1. V trimming: 6 bases; J trimming: 0 bases; junction bases outside the gene matches: 5. The CDR3 extends over 15 amino acids. The germline V gene encodes CDR1 MDHEN and CDR2 SYDVKM. CDR3 sequence: CASRHGQVSNQPQHF. The CDR3 region has the DNA TGTGCCAGCAGACATGGACAGGTTAGCAATCAGCCCCAGCATTTT.

This clonotype was seen at least ten times. The genes are TRBV7-8 and TRBJ2-7; 7 bases are a match to TRBD2. Germline V CDR1 and CDR2: SGHVS, FQNEAQ. The V segment lost 1 base and the J segment 6 bases; nucleotides outside the gene matches: 6. This CDR3 spans 14 amino acids. CDR3 nucleotides: TGTGCCAGCAGCTTAGGGCAGGGAGGGTCCGAGCAGTACTTC. Its translation is CASSLGQGGSEQYF.

This chain uses TRBV29-1 with TRBJ2-7, with a tentative D call TRBD2 (6 bases). Near its end, the DNA agrees better with TRBJ2-5, so the J call may be wrong. The CDR3 has 11 amino acids. Looked up from germline, CDR1 is SQVTM and CDR2 is ANQGSEA. DNA of the CDR3: TGCAGCGGGCGGGAAAGAGCGACCCAGTACTTC. Amino acids: CSGRERATQYF.

The V call is TRBV9, the J call TRBJ2-5; D is perhaps TRBD1 (6 bases). The CDR3 spans 15 residues. The V gene lost 2 bases and the J gene lost 5 bases, with 16 bases spanning the gap. Germline CDR1 is SGDLS and CDR2 is YYNGEE. This CDR3 is CASSVQWGPGETQYF. The CDR3 DNA follows: TGTGCCAGCAGCGTCCAATGGGGGCCGGGCGAGACCCAGTACTTC.

A few counts support this clonotype. The V gene is TRBV7-9, the J gene TRBJ2-3; D is perhaps TRBD2 (6 bases). The V gene lost 11 bases and the J gene lost 3 bases, with 15 bases spanning the gap. Germline CDR1 and CDR2: SEHNR and FQNEAQ (reference sequence). The CDR3 has 13 amino acids. CDR3 sequence (DNA): TGTGCCTCCACACTAGCTAATACAGATACGCAGTATTTT. This sequence encodes CASTLANTDTQYF.

This clonotype was counted between two and nine times. The chain has TRBV20-1 and TRBJ2-1; 9 bases map to TRBD1. Germline V CDR1 and CDR2: DFQATT, SNEGSKA (reference sequence). Trimming took 3 bases from V and 2 from J; bases not matched to a gene: 8. The CDR3 has 16 residues. The CDR3 is CSARISGTGTYNEQFF. In nucleotides, the CDR3 is TGCAGTGCTAGGATCTCTGGGACAGGGACCTACAATGAGCAGTTCTTC.

The CDR3 region has the DNA TGTGCCAGCAGCTTGGAACCTAGCGGGGGGGCGGGTACGCAGTATTTT. Translation: CASSLEPSGGAGTQYF. This chain uses TRBV7-2 with TRBJ2-3; 12 nucleotides align to TRBD2. This CDR3 has 16 amino acids. Germline CDR1 is SGHTA and CDR2 is FQGNSA. V lost 3 bases, J lost 8 bases, and 9 bases stayed unmatched.